The clone carrying this T cell receptor beta chain was counted a few times. The sample belongs to a study of response to subunit inactivated influenza vaccine. The trim removed 4 bases at V and 0 bases at J, leaving 5 bases unmatched. Germline lookup yields CDR1 DFQATT and CDR2 SNEGSKA (reference sequence). The CDR3 runs to 17 residues. TCRdb passed the RT-PCR reads through MiXCR, listing each CDR3 protein once. The data hold approximately 530,000 distinct CDR3 sequences, with approximately 7.6% observed a single time. The chain recombines TRBV20-1 with TRBJ2-4; 14 bases map to TRBD2. The starting material was PBMCs from blood, obtained roughly 24 months after vaccination. The sequence was obtained from a man aged 45 to 75 who received an inactivated influenza vaccine. The CDR3 DNA is TGCAGTGCTATTAACGGACTAGCGGGGGGAGCCAAAAACATTCAGTACTTC. This encodes CSAINGLAGGAKNIQYF.